This T cell receptor (beta chain) was sequenced in a study of T cell changes during pregnancy in multiple sclerosis. The method was immunoSEQ multiplex PCR; TCRdb's version includes in-frame clones alone and lacks a portion of them. The repertoire holds roughly 99,000 clones, with around 90% as singletons. Trimming pared 6 bases from V and 2 bases from J, leaving 7 bases between. This CDR3 has 12 amino acids. Germline CDR1 MNHEY, CDR2 SVGAGI. The sequence came from a female donor in good health, enrolled as a control in a pregnancy study. Material: peripheral blood, obtained in the third trimester of pregnancy. The V call is TRBV6-5, the J call TRBJ1-2; TRBD1 might be the D (6 bases). The CDR3 region has the DNA TGTGCCAGCAGCGGACAGAACTATGGCTACACCTTC. Protein: CASSGQNYGYTF.